These 2 T cell receptor beta chains were sequenced from one sample in a study of blood T cells in healthy people across ages. A sample-barcoded 5' primer and a J-beta primer mix were used in a second PCR of roughly 6 to 11 cycles. TCRdb used MiXCR to reprocess the 5' RACE reads, holding one entry per CDR3 protein. Among about 830,000 distinct CDR3 sequences listed, roughly 64% were seen once. Input material: blood. Receptor source: a man aged 25 to 40 in good health.

The chain employs TRBV20-1 and TRBJ1-2; no clear D. Germline values: CDR1 DFQATT, CDR2 SNEGSKA (reference sequence). Trimming pared 5 bases from V and 8 bases from J, leaving 18 bases between. This CDR3 contains 13 residues. DNA for the CDR3: TGCAGTGCTTTTGCCCCGTCGACGTGGGGCTACACCTTC. This translates into CSAFAPSTWGYTF.

This chain links TRBV7-2 with TRBJ1-5; D possibly corresponds to TRBD1 (6 bases). Germline V lookup: CDR1 SGHTA, CDR2 FQGNSA. V was clipped by 1 base and J by 3 bases, with 10 bases between them. The CDR3 runs to 15 residues. The CDR3 sequence is CASSLGTGNNQPQHF. CDR3 DNA: TGTGCCAGCAGCTTAGGAACAGGGAACAATCAGCCCCAGCATTTT.